Each of the 14 T cell receptor beta chains below was sequenced from the same sample in a study of T cell responses to AZD1222 COVID-19 vaccine. Repertoires were generated with immunoSEQ multiplex PCR, while TCRdb's copy carries only in-frame clones and drops some. The table records more than 90,000 clones, roughly 91% of them present only once. The sequencing used peripheral blood, collected 28 days after the second AZD1222 dose. These receptors were collected from an adult who received the AZD1222 COVID-19 vaccine.

This clone occurred once. The V gene is TRBV18, the J gene TRBJ1-2, with D perhaps TRBD1 (6 bases). The V end lost 4 bases, the J end lost 3 bases, and 15 bases lay between the germline ends. This CDR3 is 15 amino acids long. The germline gives CDR1 KGHSH, CDR2 LQKENI. CDR3 loop: CASSQSTGSHYGYTF. The CDR3 nucleotides read TGTGCCAGCTCACAATCGACAGGATCTCACTATGGCTACACCTTC.

CDR3 sequence: CASSPDRPTGELFF. The CDR3 DNA is TGCGCCAGCAGTCCAGACAGACCCACCGGGGAGCTGTTTTTT. The J gene is TRBJ2-2, the V gene TRBV5-1; maybe TRBD1 (5 bases). The V end lost 5 bases, the J end lost 4 bases, and 12 bases lay between the germline ends. The CDR3 has 14 amino acids. Germline CDR1 is SGHRS and CDR2 is YFSETQ.

V and J are TRBV28 and TRBJ1-3, with 7 bases identical to TRBD1. CDR3 size: 14 residues. CDR1 is MDHEN, CDR2 SYDVKM, per germline. Germline trimming cut 7 bases from V and 4 bases from J; bases unmatched to any gene: 7. The DNA for the CDR3 is TGTGCCAGCACCTACAGGGGACTAGGAAACACCATATATTTT. This sequence encodes CASTYRGLGNTIYF.

In this sample, this clone turned up a few times. The J gene is TRBJ1-5, the V gene TRBV6-2 or TRBV6-3; unclear D gene. The CDR3 covers 14 residues. Germline loops: CDR1 MNHEY, CDR2 SVGEGT. V shed 2 bases and J shed 3 bases, with 8 bases lying between them. CDR3 sequence (DNA): TGTGCCAGCAGTTACCTCGGATCCAATCAGCCCCAGCATTTT. It encodes CASSYLGSNQPQHF.

The gene calls are TRBV27 and TRBJ2-4; D is possibly TRBD2 (6 bases). The CDR3 is made up of 17 amino acids. V lost 0 bases, J lost 7 bases, and 19 bases lay in between. Germline V CDR1 and CDR2: MNHEY, SMNVEV (reference sequence). The CDR3 protein is CASSLSSRYPSANIQYF. CDR3 in DNA: TGTGCCAGCAGTTTATCGAGTCGTTACCCTAGCGCGAACATTCAGTACTTC.

The chain joins TRBV12-3 or TRBV12-4 to TRBJ2-3; D not resolved. V was pared by 8 bases and J by 8 bases, with 11 bases between. The CDR3 contains 11 residues. CDR3 bases: TGTGCCAGCTTCTTCGACGGTACGCAGTATTTT. It codes for CASFFDGTQYF.

The table lists this clone with a count of one. V usage is TRBV24-1 and J usage is TRBJ2-6, with D perhaps TRBD1 or TRBD2 (5 bases each). The ends were cut back, 3 bases at V and 2 bases at J, with 10 bases in the middle. Germline CDR1 reads KGHDR; CDR2 reads SFDVKD. The CDR3 has 16 residues. The CDR3 protein is CATSDDGTAGANVLTF. The CDR3 DNA is TGTGCCACCAGTGATGACGGGACGGCTGGGGCCAACGTCCTGACTTTC.

The chain joins TRBV7-3 to TRBJ2-3; D unclear. Germline CDR1 and CDR2: SGHTA and FQGTGA. V was trimmed by 5 bases and J by 6 bases, leaving 15 bases between them. The CDR3 sequence is 14 residues long. This CDR3 is CASSPRLGSDTQYF. The DNA of the CDR3 is TGTGCCAGCAGCCCCCGGCTTGGTTCGGATACGCAGTATTTT.

This clone was seen just once. One junction end disagrees with the germline gene, perhaps due to a read error. The rearrangement joins TRBV29-1 to TRBJ2-5, with 9 bases identical to TRBD1. Germline V gene lookup returns CDR1 SQVTM and CDR2 ANQGSEA. The CDR3 loop spans 10 amino acids. The CDR3 sequence: CTGGDETQYF. CDR3 DNA sequence: TGTACAGGGGGCGATGAGACCCAGTACTTC.

The chain joins TRBV5-1 to TRBJ2-2; D ambiguous. The V gene lost 0 bases and the J gene lost 6 bases, with 9 bases spanning the gap. The CDR3 contains 14 residues. Germline V gives CDR1 SGHRS, CDR2 YFSETQ. Here the CDR3 reads CASSLASRSGELFF. The CDR3 DNA reads TGCGCCAGCAGCTTGGCCTCGAGATCCGGGGAGCTGTTTTTT.

The CDR3 nucleotides read TGTGCCAGCAGCTCACTTGGGACAGATACGCAGTATTTT. Translating gives CASSSLGTDTQYF. V and J are TRBV13 and TRBJ2-3; the D is unclear. CDR1 PRHDT and CDR2 FYEKMQ come from the germline V gene (reference sequence). This CDR3 is 13 amino acids long. The V gene lost 4 bases and the J gene lost 3 bases, with 8 bases spanning the gap.

In DNA form, the CDR3 reads TGTGCCACCAGTGATTTCCCCAGGGTGGTAGAGCAGTTCTTC. Protein product: CATSDFPRVVEQFF. The chain couples TRBV24-1 to TRBJ2-1; TRBD1 might be the D (5 bases). V was pared by 1 base and J by 10 bases, with 13 bases between. This CDR3 is 14 amino acids long. CDR1 is KGHDR and CDR2 is SFDVKD in the germline V gene.

The genes are TRBV30 and TRBJ1-5, with D tentatively TRBD1 (5 bases). The germline V and J ends were trimmed by 0 bases and 4 bases, with 13 bases remaining between them. Germline V CDR1 and CDR2: GTSNPN, SVGIG (reference sequence). This CDR3 has 15 amino acids. The CDR3 sequence: CAWSVPSPGNQPQHF. The DNA for the CDR3 is TGTGCCTGGAGTGTACCCTCCCCAGGGAATCAGCCCCAGCATTTT.

CDR3 protein: CASSPLGVGDTGELFF. The CDR3 nucleotides are TGTGCCAGCAGCCCTCTGGGGGTGGGGGACACCGGGGAGCTGTTTTTT. The chain uses TRBV6-2 or TRBV6-3 and TRBJ2-2; D tentatively fits TRBD1 or TRBD2 (5 bases each). V lost 6 bases and J lost 3, with 17 bases in between. The CDR3 spans 16 residues. The germline V gene encodes CDR1 MNHEY and CDR2 SVGEGT.